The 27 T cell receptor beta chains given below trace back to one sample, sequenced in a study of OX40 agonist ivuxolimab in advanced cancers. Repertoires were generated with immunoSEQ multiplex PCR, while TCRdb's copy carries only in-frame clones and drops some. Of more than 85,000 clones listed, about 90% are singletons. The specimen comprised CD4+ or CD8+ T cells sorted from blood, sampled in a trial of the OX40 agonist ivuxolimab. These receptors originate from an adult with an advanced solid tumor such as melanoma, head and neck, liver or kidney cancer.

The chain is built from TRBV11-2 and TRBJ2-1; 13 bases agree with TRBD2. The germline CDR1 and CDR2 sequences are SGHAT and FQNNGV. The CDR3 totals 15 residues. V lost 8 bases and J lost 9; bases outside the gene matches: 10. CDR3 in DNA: TGTGCCAGCCGCGGAACTAGCGGGAGGGTGGGTGAGCAGTTCTTC. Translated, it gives CASRGTSGRVGEQFF.

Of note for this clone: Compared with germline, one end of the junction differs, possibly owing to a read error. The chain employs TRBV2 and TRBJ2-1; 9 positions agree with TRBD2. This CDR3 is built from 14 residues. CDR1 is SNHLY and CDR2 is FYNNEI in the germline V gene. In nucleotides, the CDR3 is TGTGCCAGCAGGGAAGCGGGAGGCGGCAATGAGCAGTTCTTC. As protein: CASREAGGGNEQFF.

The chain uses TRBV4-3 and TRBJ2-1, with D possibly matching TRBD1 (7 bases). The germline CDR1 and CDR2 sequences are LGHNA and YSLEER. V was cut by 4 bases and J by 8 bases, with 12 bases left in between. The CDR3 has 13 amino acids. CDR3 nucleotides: TGCGCCAGCAGCCTCGGCAGGGGGGATGAGCAGTTCTTC. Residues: CASSLGRGDEQFF.

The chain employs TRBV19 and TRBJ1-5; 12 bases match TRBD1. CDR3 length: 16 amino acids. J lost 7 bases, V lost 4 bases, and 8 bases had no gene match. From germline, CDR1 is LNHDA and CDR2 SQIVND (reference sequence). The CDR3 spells CASSSSGTGGRQPQHF. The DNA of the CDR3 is TGTGCCAGTAGTAGCTCCGGGACAGGGGGCAGGCAGCCCCAGCATTTT.

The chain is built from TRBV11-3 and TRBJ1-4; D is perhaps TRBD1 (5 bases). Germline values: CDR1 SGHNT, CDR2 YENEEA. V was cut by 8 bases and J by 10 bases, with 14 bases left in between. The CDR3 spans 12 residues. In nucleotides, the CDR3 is TGTGCCAGCTCGAGAGGGGACGGAAAACTGTTTTTT. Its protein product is CASSRGDGKLFF.

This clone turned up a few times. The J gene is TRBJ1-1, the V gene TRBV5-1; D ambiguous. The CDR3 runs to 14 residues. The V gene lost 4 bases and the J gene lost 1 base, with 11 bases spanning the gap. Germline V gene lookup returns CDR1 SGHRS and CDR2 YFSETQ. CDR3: CASSTDGRNTEAFF. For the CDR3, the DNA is TGCGCCAGCAGCACCGACGGACGGAACACTGAAGCTTTCTTT.

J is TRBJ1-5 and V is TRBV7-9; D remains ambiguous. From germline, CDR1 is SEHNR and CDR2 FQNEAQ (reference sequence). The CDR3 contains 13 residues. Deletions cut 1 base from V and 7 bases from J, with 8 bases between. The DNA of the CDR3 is TGTGCCAGCAGCTTAGACCTGGGGCAGCCCCAGCATTTT. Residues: CASSLDLGQPQHF.

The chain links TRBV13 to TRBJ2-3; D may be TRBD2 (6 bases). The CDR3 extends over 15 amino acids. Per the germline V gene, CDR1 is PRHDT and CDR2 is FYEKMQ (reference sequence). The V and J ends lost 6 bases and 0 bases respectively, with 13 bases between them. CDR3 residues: CASSPWDFSTDTQYF. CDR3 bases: TGTGCCAGCAGTCCATGGGACTTCAGCACAGATACGCAGTATTTT.

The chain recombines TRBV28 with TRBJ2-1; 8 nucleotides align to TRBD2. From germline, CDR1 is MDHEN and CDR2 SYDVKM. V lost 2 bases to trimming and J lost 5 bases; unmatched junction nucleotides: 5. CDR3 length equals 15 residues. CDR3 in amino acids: CASSLPAGVDNEQFF. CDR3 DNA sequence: TGTGCCAGCAGTTTACCAGCGGGAGTAGACAATGAGCAGTTCTTC.

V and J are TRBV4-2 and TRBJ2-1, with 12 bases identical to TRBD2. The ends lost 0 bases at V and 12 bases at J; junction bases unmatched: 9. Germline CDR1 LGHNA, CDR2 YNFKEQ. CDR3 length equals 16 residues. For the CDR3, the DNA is TGTGCCAGCAGCCAAGATGGGAGACTAGCGGGAGAACGGCAGTTCTTC. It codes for CASSQDGRLAGERQFF.

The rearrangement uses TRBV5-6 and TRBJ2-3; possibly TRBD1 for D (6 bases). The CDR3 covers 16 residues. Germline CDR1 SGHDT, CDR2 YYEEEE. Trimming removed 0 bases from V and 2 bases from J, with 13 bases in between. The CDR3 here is CASSLVWDKNTDTQYF. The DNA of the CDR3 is TGTGCCAGCAGCTTGGTGTGGGACAAGAACACAGATACGCAGTATTTT.

CDR3 DNA sequence: TGTGCCAGCTCATCTGCCCCATGGGGGCAAAAAGATACGCAGTATTTT. Protein: CASSSAPWGQKDTQYF. The chain carries TRBV18 and TRBJ2-3, with D possibly TRBD1 on 6 matching bases. CDR1 is KGHSH and CDR2 is LQKENI in the germline V gene. The ends were cut back, 5 bases at V and 5 bases at J, with 20 bases in the middle. The CDR3 extends over 16 amino acids. Variable domain in full (rest from reference TRBV18 and TRBJ2-3): NAGVMQNPRHLVRRRGQEARLRCSPMKGHSHVYWYRQLPEEGLKFMVYLQKENIIDESGMPKERFSAEFPKEGPSILRIQQVVRGDSAAYFCASSSAPWGQKDTQYFGPGTRLTVL.

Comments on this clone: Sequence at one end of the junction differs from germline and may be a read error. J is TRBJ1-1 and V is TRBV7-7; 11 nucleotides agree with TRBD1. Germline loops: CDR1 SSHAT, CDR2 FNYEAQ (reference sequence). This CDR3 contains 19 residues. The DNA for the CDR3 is TGTGCTAGCAGCTTAGGGGATGGGACAGGGGGAAAAGGGGACACTGAAGCTTTCTTT. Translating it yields CASSLGDGTGGKGDTEAFF.

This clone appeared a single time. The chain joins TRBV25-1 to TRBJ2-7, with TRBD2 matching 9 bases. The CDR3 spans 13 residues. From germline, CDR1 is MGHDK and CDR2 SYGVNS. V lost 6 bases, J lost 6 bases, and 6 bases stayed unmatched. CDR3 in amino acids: CASSFSGSPEQYF. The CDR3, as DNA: TGTGCCAGCAGCTTTAGCGGGAGCCCCGAGCAGTACTTC.

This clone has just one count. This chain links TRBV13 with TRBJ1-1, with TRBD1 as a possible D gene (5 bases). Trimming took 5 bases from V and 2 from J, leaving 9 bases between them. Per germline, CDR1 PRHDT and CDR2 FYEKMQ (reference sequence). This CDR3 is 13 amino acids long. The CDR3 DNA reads TGTGCCAGCAGCGGGGGGGGAAACACTGAAGCTTTCTTT. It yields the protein CASSGGGNTEAFF.

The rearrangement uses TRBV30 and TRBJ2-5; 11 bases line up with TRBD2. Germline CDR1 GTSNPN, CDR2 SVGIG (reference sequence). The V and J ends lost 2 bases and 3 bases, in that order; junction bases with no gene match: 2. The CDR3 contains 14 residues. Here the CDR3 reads CAWSPGLAEETQYF. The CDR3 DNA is TGTGCCTGGAGTCCGGGACTAGCGGAAGAGACCCAGTACTTC.

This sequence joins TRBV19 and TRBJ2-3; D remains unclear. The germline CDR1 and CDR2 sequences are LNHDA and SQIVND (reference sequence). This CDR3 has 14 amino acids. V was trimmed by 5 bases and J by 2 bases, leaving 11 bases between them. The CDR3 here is CASSLPSVTDTQYF. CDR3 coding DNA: TGTGCCAGTAGTCTCCCCAGCGTCACAGATACGCAGTATTTT.

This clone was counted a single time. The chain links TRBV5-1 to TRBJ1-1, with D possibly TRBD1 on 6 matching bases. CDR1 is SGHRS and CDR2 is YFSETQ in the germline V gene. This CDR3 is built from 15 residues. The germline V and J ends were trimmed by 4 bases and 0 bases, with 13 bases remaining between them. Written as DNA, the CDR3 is TGCGCCAGCAGCCCCGAGGGGGGGATGAACACTGAAGCTTTCTTT. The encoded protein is CASSPEGGMNTEAFF.

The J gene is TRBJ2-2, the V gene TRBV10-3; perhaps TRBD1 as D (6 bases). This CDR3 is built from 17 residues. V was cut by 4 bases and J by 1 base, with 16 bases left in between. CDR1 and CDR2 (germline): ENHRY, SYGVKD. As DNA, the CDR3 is TGTGCCATCAGTGGGGGCTACAGGGTCGGGAACACCGGGGAGCTGTTTTTT. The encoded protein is CAISGGYRVGNTGELFF.

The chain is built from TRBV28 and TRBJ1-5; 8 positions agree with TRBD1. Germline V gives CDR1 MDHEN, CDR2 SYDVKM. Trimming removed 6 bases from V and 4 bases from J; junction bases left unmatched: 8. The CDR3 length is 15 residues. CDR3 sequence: CASSSTGAANQPQHF. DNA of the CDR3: TGTGCCAGCAGCTCGACAGGGGCGGCGAATCAGCCCCAGCATTTT.

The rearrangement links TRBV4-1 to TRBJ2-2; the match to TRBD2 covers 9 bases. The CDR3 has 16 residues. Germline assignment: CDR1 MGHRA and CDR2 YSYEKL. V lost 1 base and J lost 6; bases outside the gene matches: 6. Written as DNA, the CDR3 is TGCGCCAGCAGCCAAGTAGGGACTAGCCCAGCCGGGGAGCTGTTTTTT. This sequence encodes CASSQVGTSPAGELFF.

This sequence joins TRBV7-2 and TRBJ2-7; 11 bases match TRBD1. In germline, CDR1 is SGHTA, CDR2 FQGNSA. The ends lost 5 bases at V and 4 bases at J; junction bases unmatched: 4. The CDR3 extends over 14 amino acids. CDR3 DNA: TGTGCCAGCAGCGGGACAGGGGGAGGATACGAGCAGTACTTC. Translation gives CASSGTGGGYEQYF.

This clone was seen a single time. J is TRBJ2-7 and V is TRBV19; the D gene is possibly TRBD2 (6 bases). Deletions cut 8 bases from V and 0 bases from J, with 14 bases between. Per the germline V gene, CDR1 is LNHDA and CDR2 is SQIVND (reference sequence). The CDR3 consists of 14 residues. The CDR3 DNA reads TGTGCCAGTTCTGAGACTAGGGCCTCCTACGAGCAGTACTTC. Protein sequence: CASSETRASYEQYF.

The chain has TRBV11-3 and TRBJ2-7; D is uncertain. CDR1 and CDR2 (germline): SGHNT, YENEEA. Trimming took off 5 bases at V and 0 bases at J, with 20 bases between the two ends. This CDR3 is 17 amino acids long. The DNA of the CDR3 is TGTGCCAGCAGCCTAACCTCCTCGGTATCTAGCTCCTACGAGCAGTACTTC. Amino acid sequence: CASSLTSSVSSSYEQYF.

CDR3 in DNA: TGTGCCACCCCCCAACTAGCGCCGAACTCCTACAATGAGCAGTTCTTC. It yields the protein CATPQLAPNSYNEQFF. V gene TRBV10-3 combines with J gene TRBJ2-1; 7 bases match TRBD2. J lost 0 bases, V lost 10 bases, and 12 bases had no gene match. The CDR3 extends over 16 amino acids. Per germline, CDR1 ENHRY and CDR2 SYGVKD.

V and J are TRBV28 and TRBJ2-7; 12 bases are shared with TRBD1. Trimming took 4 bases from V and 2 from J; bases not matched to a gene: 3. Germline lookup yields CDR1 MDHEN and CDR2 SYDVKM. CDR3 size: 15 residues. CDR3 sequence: CASSWDRGRPYEQYF. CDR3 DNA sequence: TGTGCCAGCAGTTGGGACAGGGGGCGACCCTACGAGCAGTACTTC.

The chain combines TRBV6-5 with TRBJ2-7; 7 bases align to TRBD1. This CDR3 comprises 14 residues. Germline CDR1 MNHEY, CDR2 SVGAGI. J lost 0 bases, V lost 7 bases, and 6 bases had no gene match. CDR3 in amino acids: CASKFRDSSYEQYF. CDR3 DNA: TGTGCCAGCAAGTTCCGGGACAGCTCCTACGAGCAGTACTTC.